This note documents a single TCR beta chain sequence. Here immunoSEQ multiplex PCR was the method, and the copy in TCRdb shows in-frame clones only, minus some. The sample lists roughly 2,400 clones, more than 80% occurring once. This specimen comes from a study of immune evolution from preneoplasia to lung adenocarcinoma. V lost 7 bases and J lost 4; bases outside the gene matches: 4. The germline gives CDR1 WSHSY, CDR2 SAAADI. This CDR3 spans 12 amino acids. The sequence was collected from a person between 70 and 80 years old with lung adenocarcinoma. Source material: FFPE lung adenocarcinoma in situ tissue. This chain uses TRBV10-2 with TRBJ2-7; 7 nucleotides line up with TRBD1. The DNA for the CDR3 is TGCGCCAGCATTGGGGACAGATACGAGCAGTACTTC. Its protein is CASIGDRYEQYF.